Below, 2 T cell receptor beta chains from the same sample are listed, as sequenced in a study of Ad26.COV2.S vaccination and SARS-CoV-2 variants. Treatment defined: some 19 received Ad26.COV2.S at low or high dose, single or two shots; about 5 received placebo; per-sample allocation not given. Specimens were obtained on day 63 following the first vaccine or placebo injection. The assay was immunoSEQ multiplex PCR, and TCRdb's table has in-frame clones only and misses some. This sample has more than 300,000 clones, with around 85% found just once. The sample consisted of peripheral blood, taken in a trial of Ad26.COV2.S vaccine versus placebo. These receptors originate from a person between 18 and 59 years old who received the Ad26.COV2.S COVID-19 vaccine or a placebo.

The sample holds a few counts of this clone. The V gene is TRBV7-6, the J gene TRBJ2-2; the match to TRBD2 covers 11 bases. Germline V gene lookup returns CDR1 SGHVS and CDR2 FNYEAQ. Losses at the gene ends were 2 bases for V and 1 base for J; bases not matched to a gene: 3. CDR3 size: 17 residues. The CDR3 loop reads CASSLSLAGVNTGELFF. Here the CDR3 DNA reads TGTGCCAGCAGCTTATCACTAGCGGGGGTGAACACCGGGGAGCTGTTTTTT.

The V and J genes are TRBV4-1 and TRBJ1-2; D gene ambiguous. The germline V gene encodes CDR1 MGHRA and CDR2 YSYEKL. The CDR3 covers 18 residues. V gave up 3 bases and J gave up 1 base, with 21 bases separating them. The CDR3: CASSHPTVPPSNNYGYTF. The CDR3 nucleotides read TGCGCCAGCAGCCATCCCACAGTCCCCCCGTCTAATAACTATGGCTACACCTTC.